This record covers a single T cell receptor beta chain. These data are taken from a study of blood T cell repertoires in COVID-19. The length of the CDR3 is 12 residues. Germline CDR1 is SGHNT and CDR2 is YYREEE (reference sequence). Trimming removed 4 bases from V and 8 bases from J, with 12 bases in between. Generated by immunoSEQ multiplex PCR, the TCRdb table keeps only in-frame clones and is missing some. The sample holds roughly 290,000 clones; around 86% are singletons and the top ten take 1.5% to 2%. In Cohort 3, a recovered donor had either two negative PCRs, clearance, or symptom resolution.

Input material: PBMCs or T cells enriched from blood (not recorded which). The sequence was obtained from a middle-aged woman who had recovered from COVID-19. The gene calls are TRBV5-4 and TRBJ1-2; the D gene is possibly TRBD1 (5 bases). The CDR3 nucleotides are TGTGCCAGCAGCCGGGACTATGGGGGCTACACCTTC. Its translation is CASSRDYGGYTF.